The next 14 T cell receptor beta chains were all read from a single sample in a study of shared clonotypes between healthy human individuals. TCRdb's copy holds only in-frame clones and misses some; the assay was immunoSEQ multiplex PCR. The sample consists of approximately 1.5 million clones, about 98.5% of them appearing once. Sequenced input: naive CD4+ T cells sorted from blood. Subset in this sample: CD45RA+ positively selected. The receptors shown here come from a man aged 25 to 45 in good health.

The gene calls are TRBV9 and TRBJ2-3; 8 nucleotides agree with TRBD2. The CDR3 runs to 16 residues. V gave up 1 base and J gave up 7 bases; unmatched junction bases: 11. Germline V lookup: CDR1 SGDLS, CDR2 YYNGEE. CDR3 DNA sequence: TGTGCCAGCAGCGTAATGTCCGCGGGAGGCCCCAATACGCAGTATTTT. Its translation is CASSVMSAGGPNTQYF.

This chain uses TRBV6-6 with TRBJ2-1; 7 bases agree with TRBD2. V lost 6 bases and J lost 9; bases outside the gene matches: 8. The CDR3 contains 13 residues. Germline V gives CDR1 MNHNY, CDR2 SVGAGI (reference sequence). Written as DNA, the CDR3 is TGTGCCAGCAGGCCGCGGGAGACGGGTGAGCAGTTCTTC. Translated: CASRPRETGEQFF.

The CDR3 loop reads CSVAHRLMNTEAFF. The CDR3, as DNA: TGCAGCGTTGCCCACCGCCTTATGAACACTGAAGCTTTCTTT. The chain joins TRBV29-1 to TRBJ1-1, with D unclear. The CDR3 length is 14 residues. V dropped 4 bases and J dropped 0 bases, with 12 bases sitting between them. Germline CDR1 is SQVTM and CDR2 is ANQGSEA.

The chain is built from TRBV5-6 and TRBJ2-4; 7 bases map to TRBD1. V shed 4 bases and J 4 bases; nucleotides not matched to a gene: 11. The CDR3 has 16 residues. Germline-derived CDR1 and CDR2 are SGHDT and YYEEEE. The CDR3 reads CASSLQRQGVKNIQYF. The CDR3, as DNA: TGTGCCAGCAGCCTACAAAGACAGGGAGTGAAAAACATTCAGTACTTC.

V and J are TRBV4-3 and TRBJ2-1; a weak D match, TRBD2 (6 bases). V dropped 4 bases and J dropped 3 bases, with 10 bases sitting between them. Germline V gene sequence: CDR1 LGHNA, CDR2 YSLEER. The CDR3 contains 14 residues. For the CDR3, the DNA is TGCGCCAGCAGCCCTCACGGGGGCTACAATGAGCAGTTCTTC. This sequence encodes CASSPHGGYNEQFF.

This chain's CDR3 is CASSLRQGGTEQYF. CDR3 nucleotides: TGTGCCAGCAGCCTCAGACAGGGAGGGACCGAGCAGTACTTC. The chain uses TRBV2 and TRBJ2-7; D possibly uses TRBD1 or TRBD2 (7 bases each). CDR1 and CDR2 (germline): SNHLY, FYNNEI. The CDR3 contains 14 residues. The ends were cut back, 6 bases at V and 6 bases at J, with 18 bases in the middle.

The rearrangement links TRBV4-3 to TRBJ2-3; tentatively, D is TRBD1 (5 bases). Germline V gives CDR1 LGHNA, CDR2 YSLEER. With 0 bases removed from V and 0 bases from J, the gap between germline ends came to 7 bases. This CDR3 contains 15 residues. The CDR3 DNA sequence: TGCGCCAGCAGCCAAGATTCAGGGAGCACAGATACGCAGTATTTT. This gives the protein CASSQDSGSTDTQYF.

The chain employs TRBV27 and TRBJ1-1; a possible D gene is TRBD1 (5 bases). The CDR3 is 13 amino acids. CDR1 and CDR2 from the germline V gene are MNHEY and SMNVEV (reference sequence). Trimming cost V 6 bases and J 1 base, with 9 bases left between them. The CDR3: CASSQTANTEAFF. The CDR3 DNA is TGTGCCAGCAGCCAGACAGCGAACACTGAAGCTTTCTTT.

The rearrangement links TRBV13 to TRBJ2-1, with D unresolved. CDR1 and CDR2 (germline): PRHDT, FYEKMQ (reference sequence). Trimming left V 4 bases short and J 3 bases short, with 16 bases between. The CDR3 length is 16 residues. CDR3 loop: CASSSSLGRYYNEQFF. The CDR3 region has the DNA TGTGCCAGCAGCTCCTCCCTAGGGCGATACTACAATGAGCAGTTCTTC.

CDR3 sequence reads: CASSPPGHSYNEQFF. The CDR3 DNA sequence: TGTGCCAGTAGTCCCCCGGGACACTCCTACAATGAGCAGTTCTTC. V gene TRBV19 combines with J gene TRBJ2-1, with D perhaps matching TRBD1 (6 bases). The CDR3 has 15 residues. Trimming pared 5 bases from V and 0 bases from J, leaving 11 bases between. CDR1 and CDR2 from the germline V gene are LNHDA and SQIVND (reference sequence).

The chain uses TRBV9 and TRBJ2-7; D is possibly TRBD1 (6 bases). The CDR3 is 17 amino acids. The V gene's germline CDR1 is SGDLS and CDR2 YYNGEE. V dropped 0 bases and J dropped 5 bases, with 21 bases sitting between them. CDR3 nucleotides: TGTGCCAGCAGCGTAGGAGCACCAGGGGTGATCGTCGACGAGCAGTACTTC. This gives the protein CASSVGAPGVIVDEQYF.

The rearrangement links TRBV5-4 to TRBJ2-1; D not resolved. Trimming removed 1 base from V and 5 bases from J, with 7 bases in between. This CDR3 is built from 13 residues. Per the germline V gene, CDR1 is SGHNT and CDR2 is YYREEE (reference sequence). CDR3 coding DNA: TGTGCCAGCAGCTTGCGCGGAAACAATGAGCAGTTCTTC. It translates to CASSLRGNNEQFF.

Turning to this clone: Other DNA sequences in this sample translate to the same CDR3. CDR3 sequence (DNA): TGCGCCAGCAGCTCTCAACAAGAGACCCAGTACTTC. Protein sequence: CASSSQQETQYF. The rearrangement links TRBV5-1 to TRBJ2-5, with D unresolved. CDR1 SGHRS and CDR2 YFSETQ come from the germline V gene. The CDR3 totals 12 residues. With 3 bases removed from V and 2 bases from J, the gap between germline ends came to 5 bases. Full variable domain (outside the CDR3, taken from reference TRBV5-1 and TRBJ2-5): KAGVTQTPRYLIKTRGQQVTLSCSPISGHRSVSWYQQTPGQGLQFLFEYFSETQRNKGNFPGRFSGRQFSNSRSEMNVSTLELGDSALYLCASSSQQETQYFGPGTRLLVL.

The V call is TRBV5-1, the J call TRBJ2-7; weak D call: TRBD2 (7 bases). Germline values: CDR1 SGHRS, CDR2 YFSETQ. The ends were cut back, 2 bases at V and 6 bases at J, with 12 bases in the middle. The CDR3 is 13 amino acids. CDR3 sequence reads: CASSFGGPAEQYF. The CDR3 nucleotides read TGCGCCAGCAGCTTCGGGGGGCCGGCCGAGCAGTACTTC.